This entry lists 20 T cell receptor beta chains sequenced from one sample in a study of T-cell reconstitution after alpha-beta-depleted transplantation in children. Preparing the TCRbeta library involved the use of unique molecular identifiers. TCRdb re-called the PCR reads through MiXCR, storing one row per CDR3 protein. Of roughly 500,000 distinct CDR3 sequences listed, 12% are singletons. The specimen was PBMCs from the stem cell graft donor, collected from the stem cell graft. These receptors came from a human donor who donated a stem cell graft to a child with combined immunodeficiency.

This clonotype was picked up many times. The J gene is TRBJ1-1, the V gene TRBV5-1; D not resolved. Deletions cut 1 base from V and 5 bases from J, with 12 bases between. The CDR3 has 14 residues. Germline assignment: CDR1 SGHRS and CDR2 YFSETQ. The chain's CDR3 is CASSLSGDRTEAFF. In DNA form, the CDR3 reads TGCGCCAGCAGCTTGTCGGGAGATAGGACTGAAGCTTTCTTT.

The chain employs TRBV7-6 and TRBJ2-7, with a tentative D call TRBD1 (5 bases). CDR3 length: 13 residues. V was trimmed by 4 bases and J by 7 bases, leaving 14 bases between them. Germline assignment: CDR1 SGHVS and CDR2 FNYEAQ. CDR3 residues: CASSSGHLKEQYF. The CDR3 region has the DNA TGTGCCAGCAGCTCCGGACACCTCAAGGAGCAGTACTTC.

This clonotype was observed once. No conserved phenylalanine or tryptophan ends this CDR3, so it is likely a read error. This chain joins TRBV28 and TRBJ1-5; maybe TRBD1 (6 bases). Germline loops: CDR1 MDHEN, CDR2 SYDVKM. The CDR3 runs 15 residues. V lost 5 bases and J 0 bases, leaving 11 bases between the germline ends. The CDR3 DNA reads TGTGCCAGCAGTCCTGGGGGGCCTAGCAATCAGCCCCAGCATCTT. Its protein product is CASSPGGPSNQPQHL.

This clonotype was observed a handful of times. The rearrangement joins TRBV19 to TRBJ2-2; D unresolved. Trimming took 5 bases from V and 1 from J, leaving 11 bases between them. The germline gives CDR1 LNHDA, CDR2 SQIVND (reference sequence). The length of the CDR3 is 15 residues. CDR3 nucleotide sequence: TGTGCCAGTAGTCCCTTTGGGGAGAACACCGGGGAGCTGTTTTTT. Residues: CASSPFGENTGELFF.

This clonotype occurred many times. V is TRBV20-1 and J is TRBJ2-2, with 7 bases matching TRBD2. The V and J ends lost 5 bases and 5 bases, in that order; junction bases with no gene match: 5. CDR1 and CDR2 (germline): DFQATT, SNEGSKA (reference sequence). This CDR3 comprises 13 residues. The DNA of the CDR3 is TGCAGTGCTTGGGGGGGAGGGACCGGGGAGCTGTTTTTT. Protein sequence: CSAWGGGTGELFF.

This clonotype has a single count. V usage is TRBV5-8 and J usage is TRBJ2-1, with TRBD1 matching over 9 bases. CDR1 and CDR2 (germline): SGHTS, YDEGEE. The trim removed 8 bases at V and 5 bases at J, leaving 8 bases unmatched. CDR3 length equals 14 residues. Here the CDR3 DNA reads TGTGCCAGGAGCACCACAGGGGGCCACAATGAGCAGTTCTTC. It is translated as CARSTTGGHNEQFF.

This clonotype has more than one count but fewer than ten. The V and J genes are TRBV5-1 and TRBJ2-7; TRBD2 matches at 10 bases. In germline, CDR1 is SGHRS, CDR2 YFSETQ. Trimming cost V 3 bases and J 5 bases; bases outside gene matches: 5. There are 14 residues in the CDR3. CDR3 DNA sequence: TGCGCCAGCAGCTGGGGGACTAGCGCTGACGAGCAGTACTTC. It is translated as CASSWGTSADEQYF.

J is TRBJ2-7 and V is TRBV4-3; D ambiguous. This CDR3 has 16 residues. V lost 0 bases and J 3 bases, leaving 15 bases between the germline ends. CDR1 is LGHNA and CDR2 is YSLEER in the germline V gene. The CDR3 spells CASSQDYGQDLYEQYF. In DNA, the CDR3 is TGCGCCAGCAGCCAAGATTACGGGCAAGACCTCTACGAGCAGTACTTC.

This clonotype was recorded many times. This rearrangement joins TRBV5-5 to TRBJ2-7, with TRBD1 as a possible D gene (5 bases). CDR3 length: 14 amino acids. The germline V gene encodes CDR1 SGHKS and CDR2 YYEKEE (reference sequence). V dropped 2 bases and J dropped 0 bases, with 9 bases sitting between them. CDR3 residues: CASSFSGASYEQYF. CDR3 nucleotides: TGTGCCAGCAGCTTCAGTGGGGCCTCCTACGAGCAGTACTTC.

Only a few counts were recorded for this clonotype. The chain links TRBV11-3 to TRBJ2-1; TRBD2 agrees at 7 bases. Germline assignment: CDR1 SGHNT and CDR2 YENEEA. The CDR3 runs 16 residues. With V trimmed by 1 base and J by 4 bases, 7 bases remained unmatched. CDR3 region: CASSLVASGLYNEQFF. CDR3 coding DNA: TGTGCCAGCAGCTTAGTCGCTAGCGGATTATACAATGAGCAGTTCTTC. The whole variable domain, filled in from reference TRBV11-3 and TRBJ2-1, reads EAGVVQSPRYKIIEKKQPVAFWCNPISGHNTLYWYLQNLGQGPELLIRYENEEAVDDSQLPKDRFSAERLKGVDSTLKIQPAELGDSAVYLCASSLVASGLYNEQFFGPGTRLTVL.

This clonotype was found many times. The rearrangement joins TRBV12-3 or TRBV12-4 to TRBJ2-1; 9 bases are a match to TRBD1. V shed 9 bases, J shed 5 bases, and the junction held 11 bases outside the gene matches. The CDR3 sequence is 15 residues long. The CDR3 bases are TGTGCCAGTCGAAGGACAGGGGATATCCACAATGAGCAGTTCTTC. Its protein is CASRRTGDIHNEQFF.

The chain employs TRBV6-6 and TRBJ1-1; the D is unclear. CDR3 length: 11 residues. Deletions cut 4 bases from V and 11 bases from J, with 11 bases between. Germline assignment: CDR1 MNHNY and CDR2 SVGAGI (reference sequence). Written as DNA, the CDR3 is TGTGCCAGCAGTTTGAATGTGATGGCTTTCTTT. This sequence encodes CASSLNVMAFF.

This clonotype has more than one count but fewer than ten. The CDR3 spells CASSYLPPGGSYEQYF. CDR3 sequence (DNA): TGTGCCAGCAGCTACCTCCCCCCTGGGGGCTCCTACGAGCAGTACTTC. J is TRBJ2-7 and V is TRBV7-9; D tentatively reads TRBD1 or TRBD2 (5 bases each). The CDR3 covers 16 residues. The germline gives CDR1 SEHNR, CDR2 FQNEAQ (reference sequence). V was shortened by 4 bases and J by 0 bases, with 16 bases between the two germline ends. Drawing the rest from reference TRBV7-9 and TRBJ2-7, the complete variable domain is DTGVSQNPRHKITKRGQNVTFRCDPISEHNRLYWYRQTLGQGPEFLTYFQNEAQLEKSRLLSDRFSAERPKGSFSTLEIQRTEQGDSAMYLCASSYLPPGGSYEQYFGPGTRLTVT.

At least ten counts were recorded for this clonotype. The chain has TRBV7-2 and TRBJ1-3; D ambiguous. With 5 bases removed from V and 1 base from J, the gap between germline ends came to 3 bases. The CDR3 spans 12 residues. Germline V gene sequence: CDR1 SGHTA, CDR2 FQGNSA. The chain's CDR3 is CASSTSGNTIYF. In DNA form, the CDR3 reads TGTGCCAGCAGCACTTCTGGAAACACCATATATTTT.

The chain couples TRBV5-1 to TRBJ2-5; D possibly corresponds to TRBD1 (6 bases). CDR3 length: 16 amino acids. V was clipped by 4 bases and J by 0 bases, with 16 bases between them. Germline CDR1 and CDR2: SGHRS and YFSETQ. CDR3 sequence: CASSPRRGGYQETQYF. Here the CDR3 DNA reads TGCGCCAGCAGCCCTCGGCGTGGGGGCTACCAAGAGACCCAGTACTTC.

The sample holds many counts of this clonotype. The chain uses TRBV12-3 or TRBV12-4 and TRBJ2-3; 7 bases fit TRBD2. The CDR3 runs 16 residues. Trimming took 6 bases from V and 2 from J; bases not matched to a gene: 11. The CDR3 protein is CASSVFGGGSTDTQYF. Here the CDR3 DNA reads TGTGCCAGCAGCGTCTTCGGGGGAGGGTCCACAGATACGCAGTATTTT.

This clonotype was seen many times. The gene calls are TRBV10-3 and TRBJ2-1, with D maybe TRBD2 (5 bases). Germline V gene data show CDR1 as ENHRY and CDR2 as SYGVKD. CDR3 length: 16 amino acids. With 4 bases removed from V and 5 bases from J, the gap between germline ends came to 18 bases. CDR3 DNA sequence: TGTGCCATCAGTGCCAGTCAACGGGAAGTCGACAATGAGCAGTTCTTC. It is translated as CAISASQREVDNEQFF.

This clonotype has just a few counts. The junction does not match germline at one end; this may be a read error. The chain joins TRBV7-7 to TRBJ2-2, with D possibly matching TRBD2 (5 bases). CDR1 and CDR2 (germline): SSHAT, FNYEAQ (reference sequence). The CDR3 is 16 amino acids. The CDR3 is CASSSTREAATGELFF. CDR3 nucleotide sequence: TGTGCTAGCAGCTCAACCAGAGAAGCGGCCACCGGGGAGCTGTTTTTT.

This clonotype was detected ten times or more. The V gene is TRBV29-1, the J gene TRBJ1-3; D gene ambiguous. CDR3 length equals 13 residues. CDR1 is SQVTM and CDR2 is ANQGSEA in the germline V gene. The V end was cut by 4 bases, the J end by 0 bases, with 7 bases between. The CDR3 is CSVGSSSGNTIYF. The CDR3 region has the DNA TGCAGCGTTGGGTCGAGCTCTGGAAACACCATATATTTT.

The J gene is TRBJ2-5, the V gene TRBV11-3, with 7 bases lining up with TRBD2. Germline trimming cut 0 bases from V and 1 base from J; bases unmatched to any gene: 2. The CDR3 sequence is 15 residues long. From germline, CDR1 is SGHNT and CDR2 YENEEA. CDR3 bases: TGTGCCAGCAGCTTAGATCTAGCGGCCCAAGAGACCCAGTACTTC. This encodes CASSLDLAAQETQYF.